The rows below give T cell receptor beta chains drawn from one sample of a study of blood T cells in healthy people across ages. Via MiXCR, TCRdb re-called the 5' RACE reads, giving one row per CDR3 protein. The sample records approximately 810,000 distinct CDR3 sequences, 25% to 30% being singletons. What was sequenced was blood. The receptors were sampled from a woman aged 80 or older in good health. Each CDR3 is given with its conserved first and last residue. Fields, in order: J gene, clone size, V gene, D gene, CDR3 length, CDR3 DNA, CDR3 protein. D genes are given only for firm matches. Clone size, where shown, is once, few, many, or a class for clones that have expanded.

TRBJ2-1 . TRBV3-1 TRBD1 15 TGTGCCAGCAGCCATAGGGACAGGGGGCTCGGTGAGCAGTTCTTC CASSHRDRGLGEQFF
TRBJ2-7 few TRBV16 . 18 TGTGCCAGCAGCCAATCGGGGCTTGGGGGCGCTTTTTCCTACGAGCAGTACTTC CASSQSGLGGAFSYEQYF
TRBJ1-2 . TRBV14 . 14 TGTGCCAGCAGCTATGAAGGCAGGAACAATGGCTACACCTTC CASSYEGRNNGYTF
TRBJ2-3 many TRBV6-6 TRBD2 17 TGTGCCAGCAGTAACGGGGGACTAGCGGGGGCTCCCGATACGCAGTATTTT CASSNGGLAGAPDTQYF
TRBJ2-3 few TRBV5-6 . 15 TGTGCCAGCAGCTTCCGGAGTAGGAGAAAGGATACGCAGTATTTT CASSFRSRRKDTQYF
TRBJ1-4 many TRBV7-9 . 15 TGTGCCAGCAGCCCCACGACAGCAACTAATGAAAAACTGTTTTTT CASSPTTATNEKLFF
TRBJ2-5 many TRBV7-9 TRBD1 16 TGTGCCAGCAGCTTAGGCACGACAGGGAACCAAGAGACCCAGTACTTC CASSLGTTGNQETQYF
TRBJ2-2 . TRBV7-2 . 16 TGTGCCAGCAGCCTACGACTAGTCTCGAACACCGGGGAGCTGTTTTTT CASSLRLVSNTGELFF
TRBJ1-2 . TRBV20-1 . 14 TGCAGTGCTAGAGACGTTAACTCAATGGAGGGCTACACCTTC CSARDVNSMEGYTF
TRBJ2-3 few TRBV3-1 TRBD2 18 TGTGCCAGCAGCTCTCAAATCGGGGGGGGGCTAGGCACAGATACGCAGTATTTT CASSSQIGGGLGTDTQYF
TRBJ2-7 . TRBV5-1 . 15 TGCACCAGCAGCCTGCAGGGCGCGACATACAATGAGCAGTACTTC CTSSLQGATYNEQYF
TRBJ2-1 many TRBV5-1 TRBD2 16 TGCGCCAGCAGCCTGGGACTAGCGGGGGGGCCAGTTGAGCAGTTCTTC CASSLGLAGGPVEQFF
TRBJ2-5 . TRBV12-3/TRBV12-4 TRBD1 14 TGTGCCAGCAGTGGGGGGACAGGGCCCTCGGCAAGGTACTTC CASSGGTGPSARYF
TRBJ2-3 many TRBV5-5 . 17 TGTGCCAGCAGCTTGGAGGCGGGGCACAGGGCTACAGATACGCAGTATTTT CASSLEAGHRATDTQYF
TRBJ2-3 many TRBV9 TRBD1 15 TGTGCCAGCAGCTCCCAGGCAGGGGGAAAAGATACGCAGTATTTT CASSSQAGGKDTQYF
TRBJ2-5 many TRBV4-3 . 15 TGCGCCAGCAGCCAACAGGGGGGATTGGCAGAGACCCAGTACTTC CASSQQGGLAETQYF
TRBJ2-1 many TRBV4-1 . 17 TGCGCCAGCAGCCAAGCGCCAGGGCGAGGTAGGGACAATGAGCAGTTCTTC CASSQAPGRGRDNEQFF
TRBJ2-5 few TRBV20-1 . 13 TGCAGTGCTAGAAAAACAGGCCAAGAGACCCAGTACTTC CSARKTGQETQYF
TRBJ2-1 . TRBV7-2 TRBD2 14 TGTGCCAGCAGCTCGACCCGCGGGGGAAATGAGCAGTTCTTC CASSSTRGGNEQFF
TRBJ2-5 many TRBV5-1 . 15 TGCGCCAGCAGCTTGGTCGGAGAGACCCAAGAGACCCAGTACTTC CASSLVGETQETQYF
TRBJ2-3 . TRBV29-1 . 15 TGCAGCGTTGAGACTGGCCGGGGGGCAGCGGATACGCAGTATTTT CSVETGRGAADTQYF
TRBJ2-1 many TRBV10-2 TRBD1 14 TGCGCCAGTCACCGGGACAGGGTAATTGATGAGCAGTTCTTC CASHRDRVIDEQFF
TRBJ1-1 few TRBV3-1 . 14 TGTGCCAGCAGCCAAGTTACAGGGAGCACTGAAGCTTTCTTT CASSQVTGSTEAFF
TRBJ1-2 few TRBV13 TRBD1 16 TGTGCCAGCAGCTTAGTTTCAGGGGGGATTAACTATGGCTACACCTTC CASSLVSGGINYGYTF
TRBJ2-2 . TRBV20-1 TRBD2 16 TGCAGTGCTCCCGAGCCTAGGACCGGGGGGGCCGGGGAGCTGTTTTTT CSAPEPRTGGAGELFF
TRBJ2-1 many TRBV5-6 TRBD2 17 TGTGCCAGCAGCTTTATAGCGGGGGGGCGAAGGGTCAATGAGCAGTTCTTC CASSFIAGGRRVNEQFF
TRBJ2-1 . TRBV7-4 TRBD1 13 TGTGCCAGCAGTTGGACAGGGGGGGATGAGCAGTTCTTC CASSWTGGDEQFF
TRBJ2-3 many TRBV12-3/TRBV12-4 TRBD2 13 TGTGCCAGCGTCGGGGGGGTGGCAGATACGCAGTATTTT CASVGGVADTQYF
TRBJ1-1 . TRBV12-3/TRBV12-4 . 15 TGTGCCAGCAGTCCCGAGGTAGGGAGAGGGGCTGAAGCTTTCTTT CASSPEVGRGAEAFF
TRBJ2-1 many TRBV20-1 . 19 TGCAGTGCTAGAGATCCGCAAGGAAGGAGGGGTGGGGGGCTCGTTGAGCAGTTCTTC CSARDPQGRRGGGLVEQFF
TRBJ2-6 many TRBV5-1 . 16 TGCGCCAGCAGCTTGGCTAGGGGTACTGGGGCCAACGTCCTGACTTTC CASSLARGTGANVLTF
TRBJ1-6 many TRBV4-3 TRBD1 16 TGCGCCAGCAGCCAAGATTTGACAGGGGCCAATTCACCCCTCCACTTT CASSQDLTGANSPLHF
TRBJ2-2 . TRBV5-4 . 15 TGTGCCAGCAGCTTGACTGCAGATAACACCGGGGAGCTGTTTTTT CASSLTADNTGELFF
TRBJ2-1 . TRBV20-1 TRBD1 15 TGCAGTGCCCCACCGGGGACAGGGGCCTACAATGAACAGTTCTTC CSAPPGTGAYNEQFF
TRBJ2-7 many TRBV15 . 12 TGTGCCACCAGCACCCCGCCTTTTGAGCAGTACTTC CATSTPPFEQYF
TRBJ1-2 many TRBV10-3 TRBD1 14 TGTGCCATCAGAGACAGGGTTCCTAACTATGGCTACACCTTC CAIRDRVPNYGYTF
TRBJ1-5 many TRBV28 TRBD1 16 TGTGCCAGCAGCCCTTTTGGGACAGTTAGCAATCAGCCCCAGCATTTT CASSPFGTVSNQPQHF
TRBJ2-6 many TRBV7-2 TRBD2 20 TGTGCCAGCAGCACCCAGTGGTCGCGGGGGGCGAACTCTGGGGCCAACGTCCTGACTTTC CASSTQWSRGANSGANVLTF
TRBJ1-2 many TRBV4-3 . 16 TGCGCCAGCAGCCAAGATGCGGGGAGAGCTAACTATGGCTACACCTTC CASSQDAGRANYGYTF
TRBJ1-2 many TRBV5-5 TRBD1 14 TGTGCCAGCAGCTTCGGACAGGGTCTTGTCGGCTACACCTTC CASSFGQGLVGYTF
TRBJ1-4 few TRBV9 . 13 TGTGCCAGCAGCACGCGGACACCGGGAAAACTGTTTTTT CASSTRTPGKLFF
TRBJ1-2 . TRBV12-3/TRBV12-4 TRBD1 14 TGTGCCAGCACCCCGGGACAGGCCAACTATGGCTACACCTTC CASTPGQANYGYTF